One sample yielded the 14 T cell receptor beta chains listed below, sequenced in a study of blood T cell repertoires in COVID-19 (dated by TCRdb to about 2020). Receptor amplification or capture employed the immunoSEQ multiplex PCR assay. The clones in this table, taken by TCRdb from immuneACCESS, are in-frame only. Not every clone is retained; where verified, under half of the shortfall comes from an unresolved V gene, and the cause of the rest is unknown. A total of about 160,000 clones appear in this sample, around 87% of them only once. 0.55% to 0.6% of the sample belongs to the ten largest clones. Sequenced material: peripheral blood. These receptors were taken from a man in his sixties with COVID-19, enrolled during active disease.

The chain is built from TRBV1 and TRBJ1-1. TRBV1 is given as a pseudogene. This CDR3 has 15 residues. CDR3 loop: CTSSPRTPREGEAFF. As DNA, the CDR3 is TGCACCAGCAGCCCACGGACCCCGCGAGAGGGCGAGGCTTTCTTT.

This sequence joins TRBV5-4 and TRBJ1-1, with D perhaps TRBD1 (5 bases). Trimming pared 1 base from V and 1 base from J, leaving 8 bases between. From germline, CDR1 is SGHNT and CDR2 YYREEE (reference sequence). The CDR3 is made up of 14 amino acids. CDR3 amino acids: CASSLPDRNTEAFF. CDR3 bases: TGTGCCAGCAGCTTGCCCGACAGGAACACTGAAGCTTTCTTT.

This clone was found once. The V gene is TRBV6-1, the J gene TRBJ2-1; 7 nucleotides agree with TRBD1. There are 16 residues in the CDR3. The V gene's germline CDR1 is MNHNS and CDR2 SASEGT. With V trimmed by 4 bases and J by 8 bases, 14 bases remained unmatched. This CDR3 is CASSGHKTGYADEQFF. Written as DNA, the CDR3 is TGTGCCAGCAGTGGCCATAAGACAGGGTATGCCGATGAGCAGTTCTTC.

This chain connects TRBV30 to TRBJ1-2; 8 bases are a match to TRBD1. Germline values: CDR1 GTSNPN, CDR2 SVGIG (reference sequence). The CDR3 is 13 residues long. The trim removed 3 bases at V and 6 bases at J, leaving 6 bases unmatched. CDR3 sequence: CAWRGQVADGYTF. For the CDR3, the DNA is TGTGCCTGGAGGGGACAGGTGGCGGATGGCTACACCTTC.

The genes are TRBV29-1 and TRBJ1-1; 11 nucleotides match TRBD1. From germline, CDR1 is SQVTM and CDR2 ANQGSEA. J gave up 1 base and V 7 bases, and 5 bases lay outside the gene matches. This CDR3 has 14 amino acids. CDR3 nucleotides: TGCAGCGCCGTGGGACAGGGGGAGAACACTGAAGCTTTCTTT. Encoded protein: CSAVGQGENTEAFF.

The chain joins TRBV6-5 to TRBJ2-1; D may be TRBD2 (5 bases). In germline, CDR1 is MNHEY, CDR2 SVGAGI. This CDR3 is 15 amino acids long. V lost 6 bases, J lost 3 bases, and 15 bases lay in between. CDR3 sequence: CASRPGGLRYNEQFF. In nucleotides, the CDR3 is TGTGCCAGCAGACCAGGAGGTCTCCGCTACAATGAGCAGTTCTTC.

A single count supports this clone. The J gene is TRBJ1-1, the V gene TRBV9; 8 bases are a match to TRBD1. CDR1 SGDLS and CDR2 YYNGEE come from the germline V gene. Trimming took 3 bases from V and 4 from J; bases not matched to a gene: 8. This CDR3 has 15 amino acids. DNA for the CDR3: TGTGCCAGCAGCGCCTTGACAGGGGCAGGCACTGAAGCTTTCTTT. Protein sequence: CASSALTGAGTEAFF.

CDR3 in amino acids: CASSSYVGERTQYF. The CDR3 DNA is TGTGCCAGCAGTTCGTACGTGGGTGAGAGGACGCAGTATTTT. The genes are TRBV6-6 and TRBJ2-3; no reliable D call. This CDR3 has 14 residues. Trimming removed 4 bases from V and 9 bases from J, with 17 bases in between. Germline CDR1 reads MNHNY; CDR2 reads SVGAGI (reference sequence).

This clone was seen a single time. This chain connects TRBV7-3 to TRBJ2-3, with TRBD1 as a possible D gene (6 bases). CDR1 and CDR2 (germline): SGHTA, FQGTGA. The CDR3 length is 17 residues. V lost 4 bases and J lost 0, with 17 bases in between. CDR3 residues: CASSSQPLQGSTDTQYF. The CDR3 DNA reads as TGTGCCAGCAGCTCCCAACCATTACAGGGAAGCACAGATACGCAGTATTTT.

This sequence joins TRBV28 and TRBJ1-5, with D hard to call. The CDR3 sequence is 13 residues long. The V gene lost 6 bases and the J gene lost 5 bases, with 11 bases spanning the gap. CDR1 is MDHEN and CDR2 is SYDVKM in the germline V gene. The CDR3 nucleotides are TGTGCCAGCAGGAGGATGAAGGATCAGCCCCAGCATTTT. Its translation: CASRRMKDQPQHF. The complete variable domain, with remaining parts taken from reference TRBV28 and TRBJ1-5, reads DVKVTQSSRYLVKRTGEKVFLECVQDMDHENMFWYRQDPGLGLRLIYFSYDVKMKEKGDIPEGYSVSREKKERFSLILESASTNQTSMYLCASRRMKDQPQHFGDGTRLSIL.

In its sample, this clone was seen once. The chain joins TRBV25-1 to TRBJ2-7, with a tentative D call TRBD1 (6 bases). The CDR3 contains 12 residues. CDR1 is MGHDK and CDR2 is SYGVNS in the germline V gene. Trimming shortened V by 11 bases and J by 5 bases, and 16 bases separated the two germline ends. CDR3: CAARTGFNEQYF. CDR3 nucleotide sequence: TGTGCCGCCAGAACAGGGTTCAACGAGCAGTACTTC.

The CDR3 reads CASSLAYEQYF. CDR3 DNA: TGTGCCAGCAGCTTGGCTTACGAGCAGTACTTC. The chain recombines TRBV5-4 with TRBJ2-7, with unresolved D. The CDR3 length is 11 residues. Germline V gene lookup returns CDR1 SGHNT and CDR2 YYREEE (reference sequence). V lost 0 bases and J lost 4, with 2 bases in between.

The genes are TRBV21-1 and TRBJ2-6; the table's TRBD1 call for D was not verified on the DNA. TRBV21-1 is labeled a pseudogene. The CDR3 length is 18 residues. The CDR3 bases are TGTGCCAGCAGCAAAGAGGGACAGGGGATCTCTGGGGCCAACGTCCTGACTTTC. Translating it yields CASSKEGQGISGANVLTF.

The genes are TRBV7-2 and TRBJ2-3; 10 bases match TRBD2. Unmatched junction bases numbered 5, after V lost 4 bases and J lost 4 bases. The CDR3 consists of 15 residues. Germline V lookup: CDR1 SGHTA, CDR2 FQGNSA. The CDR3 region is CASSSERGGPDTQYF. In DNA form, the CDR3 reads TGTGCCAGCAGCTCTGAGCGGGGGGGCCCAGATACGCAGTATTTT.